This section outlines one T cell receptor beta chain sequence together with its context. Its antigen is still unknown. The data belong to a study of human thymus T cells. Findings and caveats of the study: Use of V and J genes seemed skewed within the thymic and blood repertoires.

CDR1 is LNHDA, CDR2 SQIVND, per germline (reference sequence). V lost 1 base, J lost 1 base, and 5 bases lay in between. This CDR3 contains 14 residues. Finnish infants who were healthy and having corrective surgery for congenital heart defects made up the donors. During surgery, roughly 0.5-1 mL peripheral blood was drawn from four of eight donors. All available leukocytes, rather than a set cell count, yielded the blood DNA. Libraries were prepared by immunoSEQ multiplex PCR; TCRdb keeps only in-frame clonotypes and omits some of them. Altogether 35,000 to 55,000 clones are present, 94% being singletons, with the ten largest covering about 0.13%.

This TCR came from a boy younger than two with a congenital heart defect but otherwise immunologically healthy. This rearrangement joins TRBV19 to TRBJ1-5, with a tentative D call TRBD1 (5 bases). The sample taken for sequencing was blood. CDR3 DNA: TGTGCCAGTAGTATAGGGGGCAGCAATCAGCCCCAGCATTTT. Translating gives CASSIGGSNQPQHF. The entire variable domain, with the rest obtained from reference TRBV19 and TRBJ1-5, is as follows: DGGITQSPKYLFRKEGQNVTLSCEQNLNHDAMYWYRQDPGQGLRLIYYSQIVNDFQKGDIAEGYSVSREKKESFPLTVTSAQKNPTAFYLCASSIGGSNQPQHFGDGTRLSIL.